The rows below give T cell receptor beta chains drawn from one sample of a study of shared clonotypes between healthy human individuals. Sequencing was performed with immunoSEQ multiplex PCR; in TCRdb, only in-frame clones are kept and a portion is missing. This table has 80,000 to 100,000 clones, almost 70% appearing once. The sequenced sample was memory CD8+ T cells sorted from blood. These receptors were collected from a man younger than 45 in good health. CDR3s include the opening cysteine and the closing phenylalanine or tryptophan. The D gene is left open where the match is weak. Clone size appears in some rows only: once, few, many, or a class for an expanded clone.

d_call clone_size j_call v_call cdr3_nt cdr3_aa
NA NA TRBJ2-5 TRBV7-2 TGTGCCAGCAGCTTAAGAATTCGAGAGACCCAGTACTTC CASSLRIRETQYF
TRBD2 NA TRBJ2-1 TRBV5-8 TGTGCCAGCAGCTTGGAACTAGCGGGAGGGGTGTGGGGTGAGCAGTTCTTC CASSLELAGGVWGEQFF
NA few TRBJ2-7 TRBV23-1 TGCGCCAGCAGTCCCCCCGGAGTAGAAGGGGGGTCATCGTTAGACTACGAGCAGTACTTC CASSPPGVEGGSSLDYEQYF
NA few TRBJ2-7 TRBV29-1 TGCAGCGCCCAGGACGGGAGCTCCTACGAGCAGTACTTC CSAQDGSSYEQYF
TRBD1 NA TRBJ2-2 TRBV28 TGTGCCAGCAGTTTAATTACAGGGGGCACCGGGGAGCTGTTTTTT CASSLITGGTGELFF
TRBD2 NA TRBJ2-1 TRBV2 TGTGCCAGCAGTGGGCTAGCGGGCAGCAATGAGCAGTTCTTC CASSGLAGSNEQFF
NA NA TRBJ2-2 TRBV19 TGTGCCAGTAATGGGGGAGATGCTTCCGGGGAGCTGTTTTTT CASNGGDASGELFF
NA NA TRBJ2-6 TRBV21-1 TGTGCCAGCAGCAGCATGGAGATGGGGTTTAGGGCCAACGTCCTGACTTTC CASSSMEMGFRANVLTF
NA few TRBJ2-1 TRBV6-4 TGTGCCAGCAGCCAGGACTCAACGAGCTCCTACAATGAGCAGTTCTTC CASSQDSTSSYNEQFF
NA NA TRBJ2-7 TRBV28 TGTGCCAGCAGTTTATTTAGCTTCGGCTCCTACGAGCAGTACTTC CASSLFSFGSYEQYF
TRBD1 NA TRBJ1-2 TRBV27 TGTGCCAGCAGTCTCACTACAGGGGATGGCTACACCTTC CASSLTTGDGYTF
NA NA TRBJ1-1 TRBV2 TGTGCCAGCAGGGGCACTGAAGCTTTCTTT CASRGTEAFF
NA NA TRBJ2-5 TRBV30 TGTGCCTTAGCGCGGAGGCAAAAAGAGACCCAGTACTTC CALARRQKETQYF
TRBD1 many TRBJ2-7 TRBV29-1 TGCAGCGTTCCGGGACAGGGGGAGCAGTACTTC CSVPGQGEQYF
NA few TRBJ2-2 TRBV5-6 TGTGCCAGCAGCTTGGGGAGCAGATCGACCGGGGAGCTGTTTTTT CASSLGSRSTGELFF
NA NA TRBJ2-6 TRBV29-1 TGCAGCGTAGGGGCTGGGGCCAACGTCCTGACTTTC CSVGAGANVLTF
NA NA TRBJ1-1 TRBV5-5 TGTGCCAGCAGCTTGGCTGCGAACACTGAAGCTTTCTTT CASSLAANTEAFF
NA NA TRBJ2-2 TRBV6-4 TGTGCCAGCAGTGACACGTACACCGGGGAGCTGTTTTTT CASSDTYTGELFF
NA NA TRBJ2-5 TRBV28 TGTGCCAGCAGTTTCCGACAGACTCAAGAGACCCAGTACTTC CASSFRQTQETQYF